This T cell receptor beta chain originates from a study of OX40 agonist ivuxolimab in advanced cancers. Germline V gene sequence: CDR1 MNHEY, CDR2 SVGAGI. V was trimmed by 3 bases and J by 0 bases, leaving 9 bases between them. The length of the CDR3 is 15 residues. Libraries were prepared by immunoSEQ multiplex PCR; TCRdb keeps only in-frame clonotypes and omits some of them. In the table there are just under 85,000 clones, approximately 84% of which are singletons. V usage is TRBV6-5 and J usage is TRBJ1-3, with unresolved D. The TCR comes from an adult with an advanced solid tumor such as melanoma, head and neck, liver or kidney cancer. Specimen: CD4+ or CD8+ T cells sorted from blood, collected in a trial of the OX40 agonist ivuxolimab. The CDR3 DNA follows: TGTGCCAGCAGTTATACGACTGACTCTGGAAACACCATATATTTT. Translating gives CASSYTTDSGNTIYF.